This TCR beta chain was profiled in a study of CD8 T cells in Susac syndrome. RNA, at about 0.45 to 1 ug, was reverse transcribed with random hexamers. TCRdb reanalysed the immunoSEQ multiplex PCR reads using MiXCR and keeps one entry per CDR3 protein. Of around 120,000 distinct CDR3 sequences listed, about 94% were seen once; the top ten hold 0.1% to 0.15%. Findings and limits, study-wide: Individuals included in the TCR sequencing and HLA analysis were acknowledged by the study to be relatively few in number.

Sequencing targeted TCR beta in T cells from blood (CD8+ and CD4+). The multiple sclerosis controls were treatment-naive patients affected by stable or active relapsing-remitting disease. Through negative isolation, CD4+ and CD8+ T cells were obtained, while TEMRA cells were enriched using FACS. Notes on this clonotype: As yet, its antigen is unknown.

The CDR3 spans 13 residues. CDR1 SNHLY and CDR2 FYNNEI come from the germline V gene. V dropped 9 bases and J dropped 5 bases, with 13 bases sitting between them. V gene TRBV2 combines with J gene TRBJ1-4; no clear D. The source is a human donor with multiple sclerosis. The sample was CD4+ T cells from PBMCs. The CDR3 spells CASEGLTNEKLFF. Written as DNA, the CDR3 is TGTGCCAGTGAAGGGCTGACCAATGAAAAACTGTTTTTT.